This T cell receptor beta chain was identified during a study of cytomegalovirus exposure and HLA in healthy donors. Study-wide points: By a later analysis, the bulk of CMV-associated TCR beta chains appeared HLA-restricted. Association with HLA alleles at 0.05 false discovery rate was found for 16,951 TCR beta sequences in a later analysis. A later analysis linked a missense DCLRE1C variant to TCR beta V- and J-gene trimming. The study put under 200 TCR beta chains on its list as cytomegalovirus-associated.

PCR primers comprised 60 Vbeta and 13 Jbeta primers. Measured with immunoSEQ multiplex PCR; TCRdb has only the in-frame clones, and not every one. The profile shows fewer than 150,000 clones, roughly 80% of them singletons. In the case of this clone: As yet, its antigen is unknown.

There are 15 residues in the CDR3. Trimming at V came to 2 bases and at J to 7 bases, leaving 4 bases not matched to a gene. CDR1 is SGHDT, CDR2 YYEEEE, per germline. The sample comprised PBMCs. The TCR was taken from a man aged 60 to 75 in good health and CMV-seropositive. The chain uses TRBV5-6 and TRBJ1-4; 11 positions match TRBD1. The CDR3 DNA follows: TGTGCCAGCAGCTTCCGGACAGGGGGCTTTGAAAAACTGTTTTTT. It encodes CASSFRTGGFEKLFF. Based on the CDR3 plus reference TRBV5-6 and TRBJ1-4, the full variable domain is DAGVTQSPTHLIKTRGQQVTLRCSPKSGHDTVSWYQQALGQGPQFIFQYYEEEERQRGNFPDRFSGHQFPNYSSELNVNALLLGDSALYLCASSFRTGGFEKLFFGSGTQLSVL.